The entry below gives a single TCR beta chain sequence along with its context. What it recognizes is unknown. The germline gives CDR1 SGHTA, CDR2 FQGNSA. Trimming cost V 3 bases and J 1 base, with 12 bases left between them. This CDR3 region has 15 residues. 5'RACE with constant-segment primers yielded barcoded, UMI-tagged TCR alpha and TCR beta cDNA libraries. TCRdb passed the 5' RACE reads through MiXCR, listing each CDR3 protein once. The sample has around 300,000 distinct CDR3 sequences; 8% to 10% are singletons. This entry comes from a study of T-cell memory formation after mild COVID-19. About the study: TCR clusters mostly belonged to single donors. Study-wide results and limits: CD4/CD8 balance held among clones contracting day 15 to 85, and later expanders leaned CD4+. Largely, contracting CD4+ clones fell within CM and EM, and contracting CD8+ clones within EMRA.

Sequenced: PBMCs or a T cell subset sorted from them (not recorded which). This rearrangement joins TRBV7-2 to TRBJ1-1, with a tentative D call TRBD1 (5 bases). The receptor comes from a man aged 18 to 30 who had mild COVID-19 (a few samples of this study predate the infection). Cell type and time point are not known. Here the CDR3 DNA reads TGTGCCAGCAGCTTTGCTATCGACAGGAACACTGAAGCTTTCTTT. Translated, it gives CASSFAIDRNTEAFF. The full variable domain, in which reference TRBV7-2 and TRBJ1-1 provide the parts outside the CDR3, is GAGVSQSPSNKVTEKGKDVELRCDPISGHTALYWYRQSLGQGLEFLIYFQGNSAPDKSGLPSDRFSAERTGGSVSTLTIQRTQQEDSAVYLCASSFAIDRNTEAFFGQGTRLTVV.